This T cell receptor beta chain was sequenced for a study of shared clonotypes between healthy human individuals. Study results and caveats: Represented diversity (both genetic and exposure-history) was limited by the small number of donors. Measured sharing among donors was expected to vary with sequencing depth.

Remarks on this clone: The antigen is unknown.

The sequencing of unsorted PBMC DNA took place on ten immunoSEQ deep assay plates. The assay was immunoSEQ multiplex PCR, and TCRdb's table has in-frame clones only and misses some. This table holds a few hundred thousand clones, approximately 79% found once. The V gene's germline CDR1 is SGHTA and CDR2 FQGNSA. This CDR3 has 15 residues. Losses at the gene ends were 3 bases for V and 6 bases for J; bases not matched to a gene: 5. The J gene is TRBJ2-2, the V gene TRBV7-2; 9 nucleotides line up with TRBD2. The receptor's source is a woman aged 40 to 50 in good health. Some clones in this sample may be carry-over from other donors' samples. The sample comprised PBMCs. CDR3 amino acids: CASSFSAGGPGELFF. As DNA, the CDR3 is TGTGCCAGCAGCTTCAGTGCGGGAGGGCCCGGGGAGCTGTTTTTT.